The source of this T cell receptor beta chain is a study of T-cell memory formation after mild COVID-19. Overall study: Among the donors, TCR clusters were largely specific to each donor.

This clonotype occurred a few times. The CDR3 has 14 amino acids. TCRdb processed the 5' RACE reads anew with MiXCR; each CDR3 protein has one entry. The sample has 70,000 to 100,000 distinct CDR3 sequences, over 12% seen once; the top ten hold 39%. This TCR derives from a man between 18 and 29 years old who had mild COVID-19 (a few samples of this study predate the infection). Cell type and time point are not known. The sample comprised PBMCs or a T cell subset sorted from them (not recorded which). This chain uses TRBV21-1 with TRBJ2-7; the table names TRBD1, a call not compared with the DNA. TRBV21-1 is a pseudogene segment. The CDR3 DNA is TGTGCCAGCAGCACTCTGGGGGCGGCGGACGAGCAGTACTTC. It specifies CASSTLGAADEQYF.